The clone carrying this T cell receptor (beta chain) appeared many times. Its antigen remains unknown. This record belongs to a study of CD8 T cells in ankylosing spondylitis. Study-wide findings and caveats: It appeared that ankylosing spondylitis blood was characterized by a TCR beta motif of eight highly homologous variants. Disease-linked clones reportedly concentrated significantly in matched ankylosing spondylitis synovial fluid.

TCRdb redid the calling of the 5' RACE reads with MiXCR, one entry per CDR3 protein. This table has 150,000 to 200,000 distinct CDR3 sequences, around 18% appearing once. With 6 bases clipped from V and 7 bases from J, the junction kept 9 bases outside the gene matches. CDR1 is ENHRY, CDR2 SYGVKD, per germline. The CDR3 spans 15 residues. The chain is built from TRBV10-3 and TRBJ2-1; 10 nucleotides line up with TRBD2. The sample was blood, either unsorted or a sorted T cell fraction (not recorded which). This TCR derives from a male donor with ankylosing spondylitis or in good health (not recorded which). The CDR3 DNA is TGTGCCATCAGCGCCAATCAGCGGGAGGGAAATGAGCAGTTCTTC. It is translated as CAISANQREGNEQFF.